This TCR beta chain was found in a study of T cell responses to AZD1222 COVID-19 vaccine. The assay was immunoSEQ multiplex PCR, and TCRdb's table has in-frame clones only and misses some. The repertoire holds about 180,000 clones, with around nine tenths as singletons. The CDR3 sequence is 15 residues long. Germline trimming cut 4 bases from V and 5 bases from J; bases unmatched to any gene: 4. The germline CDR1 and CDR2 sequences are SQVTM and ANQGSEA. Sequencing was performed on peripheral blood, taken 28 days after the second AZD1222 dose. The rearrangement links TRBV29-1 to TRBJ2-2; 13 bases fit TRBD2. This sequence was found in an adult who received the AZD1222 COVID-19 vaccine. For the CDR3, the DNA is TGCAGCGTTGCCGGACTAGCGGGAGAAACCGGGGAGCTGTTTTTT. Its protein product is CSVAGLAGETGELFF.